This TCR beta chain was documented in a study of T-cell memory formation after mild COVID-19. Overall study results and limits: Pre-infection memory harbored some responding clones, suggesting cross-reactive memory joined. Contracting CD8+ clones were enriched in EMRA, CD4+ mainly in CM and EM.

This CDR3 comprises 13 residues. Germline CDR1 is LGHNA and CDR2 is YSLEER. V was clipped by 4 bases and J by 8 bases, with 14 bases between them. Constant-segment primers were used for 5'RACE, and the resulting TCR alpha and TCR beta cDNA libraries carried sample barcodes and UMIs. Each CDR3 protein gets one entry after TCRdb re-called the 5' RACE reads with MiXCR. The sample yields about 280,000 distinct CDR3 sequences, under 8.5% seen once. This clonotype showed up many times. The antigen is not known. This TCR derives from a man younger than 30 who had mild COVID-19 (a few samples of this study predate the infection). Cell type and time point are not known. The rearrangement links TRBV4-3 to TRBJ1-2; D not certain. Sequences were obtained from PBMCs or a T cell subset sorted from them (not recorded which). CDR3 coding DNA: TGCGCCAGCAGCCCCCTCCGTGGGGAAGGCTACACCTTC. Its translation: CASSPLRGEGYTF.